The 29 T cell receptor beta chains in this list originate from one sample, sequenced in a study of PD-L1 blockade in urothelial cancer. Time point denoted: pretreatment peripheral blood. Data came from immunoSEQ multiplex PCR; TCRdb stores just in-frame clones and leaves some out. The profile shows 95,000 or so clones, around 87% of them singletons. Sequenced here: PBMCs, sampled around atezolizumab (anti-PD-L1) treatment. These receptors all stem from a man between 60 and 70 years old with urothelial cancer.

The chain combines TRBV27 with TRBJ2-3; possible D gene TRBD1, 6 bases. The CDR3 is 12 amino acids. Trimming stripped 5 bases from V and 11 bases from J, with 14 bases between. Germline V lookup: CDR1 MNHEY, CDR2 SMNVEV (reference sequence). Here the CDR3 DNA reads TGTGCCAGCAGTCCGCAACTAGGGGGGCAGTATTTT. It is translated as CASSPQLGGQYF.

This sequence joins TRBV5-4 and TRBJ2-5; D unclear. The V end lost 3 bases, the J end lost 5 bases, and 14 bases lay between the germline ends. CDR1 and CDR2 (germline): SGHNT, YYREEE (reference sequence). The CDR3 runs to 14 residues. Here the CDR3 reads CASSSPSTWETQYF. CDR3 nucleotides: TGTGCCAGCAGCTCGCCTAGTACTTGGGAGACCCAGTACTTC.

About this clone: This specimen includes other DNA sequences encoding the same CDR3. The V gene is TRBV19, the J gene TRBJ2-5; TRBD1 agrees at 8 bases. Germline CDR1 LNHDA, CDR2 SQIVND (reference sequence). The CDR3 has 12 residues. V lost 8 bases to trimming and J lost 2 bases; unmatched junction nucleotides: 1. In nucleotides, the CDR3 is TGTGCCAGTGGACAGGGACAAGAGACCCAGTACTTC. This gives the protein CASGQGQETQYF. The whole variable domain, remainder taken from reference TRBV19 and TRBJ2-5, is DGGITQSPKYLFRKEGQNVTLSCEQNLNHDAMYWYRQDPGQGLRLIYYSQIVNDFQKGDIAEGYSVSREKKESFPLTVTSAQKNPTAFYLCASGQGQETQYFGPGTRLLVL.

The chain recombines TRBV30 with TRBJ2-7; D remains ambiguous. The CDR3 spans 13 residues. Germline V gene sequence: CDR1 GTSNPN, CDR2 SVGIG (reference sequence). Trimming took off 0 bases at V and 1 base at J, with 7 bases between the two ends. The DNA for the CDR3 is TGTGCCTGGAGTGTACCTAATTCCTACGAGCAGTACTTC. The encoded protein is CAWSVPNSYEQYF.

The chain has TRBV5-4 and TRBJ1-6; maybe TRBD1 (5 bases). In germline, CDR1 is SGHNT, CDR2 YYREEE (reference sequence). The V gene lost 0 bases and the J gene lost 6 bases, with 10 bases spanning the gap. The CDR3 is 15 amino acids. CDR3 protein: CASSLGQIINSPLHF. The DNA for the CDR3 is TGTGCCAGCAGCTTGGGACAGATTATTAATTCACCCCTCCACTTT.

This clone was observed a handful of times. The rearrangement uses TRBV2 and TRBJ1-4; 7 nucleotides match TRBD1. There are 14 residues in the CDR3. Germline assignment: CDR1 SNHLY and CDR2 FYNNEI. The ends lost 6 bases at V and 7 bases at J; junction bases unmatched: 8. In nucleotides, the CDR3 is TGTGCCAGCAGGGGGACAGAAGGTGGTGAAAAACTGTTTTTT. It is translated as CASRGTEGGEKLFF.

The V and J genes are TRBV14 and TRBJ2-3, with unresolved D. V lost 1 base to trimming and J lost 1 base, with 3 bases between them. The CDR3 totals 13 residues. The germline V gene has CDR1 SGHDN and CDR2 FVKESK. This chain's CDR3 is CASSQVGTDTQYF. The CDR3 nucleotides read TGTGCCAGCAGCCAAGTAGGCACAGATACGCAGTATTTT. Drawing the rest from reference TRBV14 and TRBJ2-3, the complete variable domain is EAGVTQFPSHSVIEKGQTVTLRCDPISGHDNLYWYRRVMGKEIKFLLHFVKESKQDESGMPNNRFLAERTGGTYSTLKVQPAELEDSGVYFCASSQVGTDTQYFGPGTRLTVL.

V is TRBV6-5 and J is TRBJ1-3, with D perhaps TRBD1 (5 bases). V lost 4 bases and J 0 bases, leaving 10 bases between the germline ends. The CDR3 runs to 15 residues. Germline V lookup: CDR1 MNHEY, CDR2 SVGAGI. Here the CDR3 DNA reads TGTGCCAGCAGTTCGCAGGGTTACTCTGGAAACACCATATATTTT. It encodes CASSSQGYSGNTIYF.

This chain links TRBV4-1 with TRBJ1-2, with TRBD1 identical over 8 bases. The CDR3 totals 15 residues. CDR1 and CDR2 from the germline V gene are MGHRA and YSYEKL. V gave up 1 base and J gave up 5 bases; unmatched junction bases: 6. CDR3 sequence reads: CASSQGDRFMYGYTF. In DNA form, the CDR3 reads TGCGCCAGCAGCCAAGGGGACAGGTTCATGTATGGCTACACCTTC.

CDR3 loop: CASSPRSDTEAFF. CDR3 DNA sequence: TGTGCCAGCAGCCCACGGTCTGACACTGAAGCTTTCTTT. The J gene is TRBJ1-1, the V gene TRBV5-4, with unresolved D. V lost 4 bases and J 3 bases, leaving 10 bases between the germline ends. The CDR3 has 13 amino acids. Germline V gene sequence: CDR1 SGHNT, CDR2 YYREEE (reference sequence).

In nucleotides, the CDR3 is TGTGCCAGCAGCTTAGGGGGGACAGGGGATTATGGCTACACCTTC. Residues: CASSLGGTGDYGYTF. This chain connects TRBV7-3 to TRBJ1-2, with 10 bases that match TRBD1. This CDR3 spans 15 amino acids. Germline V gene sequence: CDR1 SGHTA, CDR2 FQGTGA. V dropped 2 bases and J dropped 5; count of bases not matched to a gene: 5.

This chain links TRBV5-6 with TRBJ1-1; perhaps TRBD1 as D (6 bases). Trimming removed 3 bases at V and 0 bases at J, with 18 bases between. Germline loops: CDR1 SGHDT, CDR2 YYEEEE. This CDR3 has 17 residues. The CDR3 loop is CASSWGGGGFMNTEAFF. The CDR3 DNA reads TGTGCCAGCAGCTGGGGGGGTGGGGGCTTCATGAACACTGAAGCTTTCTTT. The full variable domain, its missing parts supplied by reference TRBV5-6 and TRBJ1-1, is DAGVTQSPTHLIKTRGQQVTLRCSPKSGHDTVSWYQQALGQGPQFIFQYYEEEERQRGNFPDRFSGHQFPNYSSELNVNALLLGDSALYLCASSWGGGGFMNTEAFFGQGTRLTVV.

V and J are TRBV10-3 and TRBJ1-1, with a tentative D call TRBD1 (6 bases). Trimming took off 6 bases at V and 1 base at J, with 9 bases between the two ends. The length of the CDR3 is 13 residues. Germline V gene lookup returns CDR1 ENHRY and CDR2 SYGVKD. Here the CDR3 reads CAIREQGNTEAFF. For the CDR3, the DNA is TGTGCCATCAGAGAACAGGGGAACACTGAAGCTTTCTTT.

The CDR3 nucleotides read TGTGCCAGCAGCTTGGTGGCGGGGGGGCGAAGCACAGATACGCAGTATTTT. It encodes CASSLVAGGRSTDTQYF. V gene TRBV7-2 combines with J gene TRBJ2-3, with 9 nucleotides matching TRBD2. The CDR3 covers 17 residues. Germline V gene sequence: CDR1 SGHTA, CDR2 FQGNSA. The J segment lost 0 bases and the V segment lost 3 bases, leaving 7 bases of the junction unmatched.

This sequence joins TRBV5-5 and TRBJ2-2; D is undetermined. The CDR3 has 14 residues. Looked up from germline, CDR1 is SGHKS and CDR2 is YYEKEE (reference sequence). V lost 0 bases, J lost 4 bases, and 7 bases lay in between. This CDR3 is CASSLEPGTGELFF. Written as DNA, the CDR3 is TGTGCCAGCAGCTTGGAACCAGGCACCGGGGAGCTGTTTTTT. The full variable domain, completed using reference TRBV5-5 and TRBJ2-2, is DAGVTQSPTHLIKTRGQQVTLRCSPISGHKSVSWYQQVLGQGPQFIFQYYEKEERGRGNFPDRFSARQFPNYSSELNVNALLLGDSALYLCASSLEPGTGELFFGEGSRLTVL.

The chain uses TRBV2 and TRBJ2-7; 12 nucleotides agree with TRBD2. The germline CDR1 and CDR2 sequences are SNHLY and FYNNEI. The CDR3 has 14 amino acids. With V trimmed by 6 bases and J by 2 bases, 2 bases remained unmatched. CDR3 loop: CASRLAGGTYEQYF. The DNA for the CDR3 is TGTGCCAGCAGGCTAGCGGGAGGGACCTACGAGCAGTACTTC.

The V call is TRBV9, the J call TRBJ2-3; D is uncertain. This CDR3 is 17 amino acids long. The V gene's germline CDR1 is SGDLS and CDR2 YYNGEE. The V end was cut by 0 bases, the J end by 4 bases, with 18 bases between. CDR3 region: CASSVGVGSPRPDTQYF. The CDR3 bases are TGTGCCAGCAGCGTAGGAGTAGGCAGCCCGAGGCCAGATACGCAGTATTTT.

This clone was seen just once. As DNA, the CDR3 is TGCAGTGCTTCGGGAGGCACTGAAGCTTTCTTT. It encodes CSASGGTEAFF. The chain joins TRBV20-1 to TRBJ1-1; D is undetermined. Trimming shortened V by 5 bases and J by 4 bases, and 8 bases separated the two germline ends. Germline lookup yields CDR1 DFQATT and CDR2 SNEGSKA (reference sequence). The CDR3 runs to 11 residues.

The rearrangement joins TRBV7-2 to TRBJ1-2; possible D gene TRBD1, 5 bases. CDR1 SGHTA and CDR2 FQGNSA come from the germline V gene. This CDR3 region has 13 residues. V was pared by 4 bases and J by 6 bases, with 12 bases between. CDR3 loop: CASSSQGLDGYTF. CDR3 nucleotide sequence: TGTGCCAGCAGCTCGCAGGGTTTGGATGGCTACACCTTC.

The V call is TRBV7-9, the J call TRBJ2-5; D is perhaps TRBD2 (5 bases). The CDR3 length is 14 residues. From germline, CDR1 is SEHNR and CDR2 FQNEAQ (reference sequence). Trimming removed 2 bases at V and 4 bases at J, with 11 bases between. CDR3 sequence (DNA): TGTGCCAGCAGCTTAACTTCGGCGGGAGAGACCCAGTACTTC. Its translation: CASSLTSAGETQYF.

This clone was found once. This rearrangement joins TRBV21-1 to TRBJ2-3; the table's D gene call, TRBD2, was not cross checked with the DNA. TRBV21-1 is a known pseudogene. CDR3 length: 20 amino acids. CDR3 residues: CASSAKMGGLAGYSTDTQYF. The CDR3 DNA reads as TGTGCCAGCAGCGCAAAAATGGGGGGCTTAGCGGGGTATAGCACAGATACGCAGTATTTT.

This sequence joins TRBV5-1 and TRBJ2-7; TRBD2 matches at 12 bases. Germline CDR1 and CDR2: SGHRS and YFSETQ. This CDR3 is 12 amino acids long. The V and J ends lost 7 bases and 13 bases, in that order; junction bases with no gene match: 9. CDR3 loop: CASEGLAGGLYF. The CDR3 DNA reads as TGCGCCAGCGAGGGACTAGCGGGTGGTTTATACTTC. Variable domain in full (rest from reference TRBV5-1 and TRBJ2-7): KAGVTQTPRYLIKTRGQQVTLSCSPISGHRSVSWYQQTPGQGLQFLFEYFSETQRNKGNFPGRFSGRQFSNSRSEMNVSTLELGDSALYLCASEGLAGGLYFGPGTRLTVT.

V gene TRBV7-2 combines with J gene TRBJ1-1; the match to TRBD1 covers 11 bases. The V gene end was trimmed by 5 bases and the J gene end by 7 bases; junction bases not matched to a gene: 15. From germline, CDR1 is SGHTA and CDR2 FQGNSA. This CDR3 is built from 17 residues. The CDR3 bases are TGTGCCAGCAGCCCCGCGCCCCCCGGGACAGGGGGTGATGAAGCTTTCTTT. Its translation is CASSPAPPGTGGDEAFF.

V is TRBV5-1 and J is TRBJ2-7, with 7 bases matching TRBD1. From germline, CDR1 is SGHRS and CDR2 YFSETQ. This CDR3 is built from 14 residues. Germline trimming cut 4 bases from V and 0 bases from J; bases unmatched to any gene: 4. CDR3 sequence reads: CASSLDRSSYEQYF. DNA of the CDR3: TGCGCCAGCAGCCTGGACAGGAGCTCCTACGAGCAGTACTTC.

CDR3 protein: CASSNEVDTEAFF. For the CDR3, the DNA is TGTGCCAGCAGTAACGAGGTAGACACTGAAGCTTTCTTT. The chain couples TRBV2 to TRBJ1-1; D not resolved. Trimming stripped 5 bases from V and 3 bases from J, with 10 bases between. The CDR3 loop spans 13 amino acids. CDR1 is SNHLY and CDR2 is FYNNEI in the germline V gene. Variable domain in full (rest from reference TRBV2 and TRBJ1-1): EPEVTQTPSHQVTQMGQEVILRCVPISNHLYFYWYRQILGQKVEFLVSFYNNEISEKSEIFDDQFSVERPDGSNFTLKIRSTKLEDSAMYFCASSNEVDTEAFFGQGTRLTVV.

This chain links TRBV6-6 with TRBJ1-1; TRBD1 matches 7 bases. Trimming removed 8 bases from V and 1 base from J; junction bases left unmatched: 10. The CDR3 sequence is 15 residues long. CDR1 and CDR2 from the germline V gene are MNHNY and SVGAGI (reference sequence). CDR3 loop: CASGYPGQKNTEAFF. The CDR3 DNA sequence: TGTGCCAGCGGATACCCGGGACAGAAGAACACTGAAGCTTTCTTT.

This chain uses TRBV5-6 with TRBJ2-7; 11 bases line up with TRBD2. Losses at the gene ends were 5 bases for V and 7 bases for J; bases not matched to a gene: 8. Germline CDR1 and CDR2: SGHDT and YYEEEE. This CDR3 region has 14 residues. The CDR3, as DNA: TGTGCCAGCAGTACTAGCGGGGGCTTGGTGGAGCAGTACTTC. Translated, it gives CASSTSGGLVEQYF.

The chain carries TRBV7-8 and TRBJ2-3, with 7 bases fitting TRBD1. This CDR3 region has 13 residues. V shed 4 bases and J 4 bases; nucleotides not matched to a gene: 2. CDR1 and CDR2 from the germline V gene are SGHVS and FQNEAQ. The CDR3 DNA follows: TGTGCCAGCAGCTACGACAGGGCAGATACGCAGTATTTT. This sequence encodes CASSYDRADTQYF.

This clone was found a few times. The chain is built from TRBV6-5 and TRBJ1-3; TRBD1 aligns across 7 bases. V trimming: 3 bases; J trimming: 4 bases; junction bases outside the gene matches: 3. The CDR3 length is 14 residues. CDR1 is MNHEY and CDR2 is SVGAGI in the germline V gene. CDR3 sequence reads: CASSYRTGGNTIYF. The CDR3 nucleotides read TGTGCCAGCAGTTATCGGACAGGAGGAAACACCATATATTTT.